The rows below give T cell receptor beta chains drawn from one sample of a study of regulatory T cells in long-lasting Graves disease. TCRdb redid the calling of the multiplex PCR reads with MiXCR, one entry per CDR3 protein. The table records around 250,000 distinct CDR3 sequences, approximately 18% of them present only once. The same data also contributed to another study, on T cells in Graves' hyperthyroidism and ophthalmopathy.

The specimen was peripheral blood mononuclear cells (PBMCs), collected at new diagnosis, from a patient treated with antithyroid drugs. The receptor set was obtained from a woman aged 25 to 39 with Graves disease. CDR3s include the opening cysteine and the closing phenylalanine or tryptophan. A D gene is named only where the DNA matches it firmly. Size values are once, few and many counts, or a class for expanded clones, and some rows have none.

d_gene | abundance | j_gene | v_gene | CDR3aa | CDR3nt
TRBD1 | few | TRBJ2-1 | TRBV5-8 | CASSFGSGGAEERAFF | TGTGCCAGCAGCTTCGGGTCAGGGGGCGCGGAAGAACGGGCGTTCTTC
TRBD1 | many | TRBJ2-3 | TRBV19 | CASSSQQGVTSTDTQYF | TGTGCCAGTAGTAGCCAACAGGGGGTGACTAGCACAGATACGCAGTATTTT
TRBD1 | NA | TRBJ1-2 | TRBV10-2 | CASRGDRGRVYGYTF | TGCGCCAGCAGGGGAGACAGGGGGCGCGTCTATGGCTACACCTTC
NA | many | TRBJ2-6 | TRBV3-1 | CASSQDWGILPGANVLTF | TGTGCCAGCAGCCAAGATTGGGGGATCCTCCCCGGGGCCAACGTCCTGACTTTC
NA | NA | TRBJ2-1 | TRBV7-2 | CASSHWGAEYNEQFF | TGTGCCAGCAGCCACTGGGGGGCGGAGTACAATGAGCAGTTCTTC
NA | many | TRBJ1-1 | TRBV12-3/TRBV12-4 | CASTRGLGVSEAFF | TGTGCCAGCACCAGAGGGCTAGGGGTTTCGGAAGCTTTCTTT
TRBD1 | many | TRBJ1-4 | TRBV5-1 | CASSLGDRGRNEKLFF | TGCGCCAGCAGCTTGGGGGACAGGGGCCGGAATGAAAAACTGTTTTTT
NA | many | TRBJ1-5 | TRBV20-1 | CSASFQGQTNQPQHF | TGCAGTGCTAGTTTCCAAGGGCAGACTAATCAGCCCCAGCATTTT
NA | many | TRBJ1-5 | TRBV19 | CASSIQGGGNQPQHF | TGTGCCAGTAGTATACAGGGCGGCGGCAATCAGCCCCAGCATTTT
NA | NA | TRBJ1-1 | TRBV6-2/TRBV6-3 | CASISLRGQRGNTEAFF | TGTGCCAGTATATCGCTACGAGGACAGCGGGGCAACACTGAAGCTTTCTTT
TRBD1 | many | TRBJ2-5 | TRBV12-3/TRBV12-4 | CASSLGSGGLQETQYF | TGTGCCAGCAGTTTAGGATCAGGGGGTCTCCAAGAGACCCAGTACTTC
NA | many | TRBJ2-6 | TRBV7-2 | CASSLREPGANVLTF | TGTGCCAGCAGCTTAAGGGAGCCTGGGGCCAACGTCCTGACTTTC
NA | many | TRBJ1-6 | TRBV5-6 | CASSRLDNSPLHF | TGTGCCAGCAGCCGACTCGATAATTCACCCCTCCACTTT
NA | many | TRBJ2-1 | TRBV9 | CASSVVEDNEQFF | TGTGCCAGCAGCGTAGTTGAGGACAATGAGCAGTTCTTC
NA | many | TRBJ2-3 | TRBV18 | CASSPQRSTDTQYF | TGTGCCAGCTCACCCCAGCGGAGCACAGATACGCAGTATTTT
NA | many | TRBJ2-7 | TRBV7-9 | CASSQTRGGMYEQYF | TGTGCCAGCAGCCAGACGCGGGGCGGGATGTACGAGCAGTACTTC
NA | many | TRBJ2-3 | TRBV29-1 | CSAARTQGTDTQYF | TGCAGCGCCGCCCGAACGCAGGGAACAGATACGCAGTATTTT
NA | many | TRBJ2-1 | TRBV20-1 | CSAGTASSYNEQFF | TGCAGTGCGGGAACAGCGAGCTCCTACAATGAGCAGTTCTTC
NA | NA | TRBJ2-7 | TRBV29-1 | CSVRRDDATYEQYF | TGCAGCGTTCGGAGGGACGATGCGACCTACGAGCAGTACTTC
NA | many | TRBJ1-2 | TRBV29-1 | CSVPSPGGAYGYTF | TGCAGCGTTCCCTCCCCGGGGGGAGCCTATGGCTACACCTTC
NA | few | TRBJ2-2 | TRBV5-1 | CASSTRGGHNTGELFF | TGCGCCAGCAGCACCCGCGGGGGCCACAACACCGGGGAGCTGTTTTTT
NA | many | TRBJ1-6 | TRBV15 | CATSRDPAYNSPLHF | TGTGCCACCAGCAGGGACCCTGCCTATAATTCACCCCTCCACTTT
NA | many | TRBJ1-1 | TRBV7-2 | CASSPNWNTEAFF | TGTGCCAGCAGTCCTAACTGGAACACTGAAGCTTTCTTT
TRBD1 | many | TRBJ1-5 | TRBV10-3 | CAISESHFQGARQPQHF | TGTGCCATCAGTGAGTCACACTTTCAGGGGGCGAGGCAGCCCCAGCATTTT
TRBD2 | NA | TRBJ2-3 | TRBV20-1 | CSTPGGPADTQYF | TGCAGTACCCCGGGGGGGCCGGCAGATACGCAGTATTTT
NA | many | TRBJ2-5 | TRBV20-1 | CSATGGAQETQYF | TGCAGTGCCACAGGCGGGGCTCAAGAGACCCAGTACTTC
NA | many | TRBJ1-6 | TRBV18 | CASSPRDANSPLHF | TGTGCCAGCTCACCGAGGGACGCTAATTCACCCCTCCACTTT
TRBD1 | few | TRBJ2-2 | TRBV7-9 | CASSYRDRTTGELFF | TGTGCCAGCAGCTACCGGGACAGAACCACCGGGGAGCTGTTTTTT
TRBD1 | many | TRBJ1-4 | TRBV18 | CASSRGQEEKLFF | TGTGCCAGCTCACGTGGACAGGAGGAAAAACTGTTTTTT
TRBD2 | NA | TRBJ2-1 | TRBV28 | CASSVLLAGLRLGEQFF | TGTGCCAGCAGCGTCCTATTAGCGGGCCTAAGGCTAGGTGAGCAGTTCTTC
NA | many | TRBJ1-3 | TRBV6-1 | CASSELGGSSGNTIYF | TGTGCCAGCAGTGAGTTGGGGGGTTCCTCTGGAAACACCATATATTTT
NA | many | TRBJ2-7 | TRBV3-1 | CASSQDIQSLSYEQYF | TGTGCCAGCAGCCAAGATATACAGTCCCTATCCTACGAGCAGTACTTC
NA | many | TRBJ2-5 | TRBV7-9 | CASSPALREETQYF | TGTGCCAGCAGCCCCGCGCTAAGGGAAGAGACCCAGTACTTC
NA | NA | TRBJ2-2 | TRBV13 | CASSLIPGPTGELFF | TGTGCCAGCAGCTTAATCCCCGGCCCCACCGGGGAGCTGTTTTTT
NA | many | TRBJ1-1 | TRBV9 | CASSPRDGGTNTEAFF | TGTGCCAGCAGCCCCCGAGACGGGGGGACGAACACTGAAGCTTTCTTT
TRBD2 | many | TRBJ2-1 | TRBV7-9 | CASSDSGGYNEQFF | TGTGCCAGCAGCGATAGCGGGGGCTACAATGAGCAGTTCTTC
TRBD1 | NA | TRBJ1-5 | TRBV3-1 | CASSQRPPDRGYSNQPQHF | TGTGCCAGCAGCCAAAGGCCACCAGACAGGGGTTATAGCAATCAGCCCCAGCATTTT
NA | few | TRBJ1-2 | TRBV19 | CASNLEGGGYTF | TGTGCCAGTAATCTTGAAGGGGGTGGCTACACCTTC
NA | many | TRBJ1-1 | TRBV6-1 | CASKLLEATEAFF | TGTGCCAGCAAACTACTTGAGGCCACTGAAGCTTTCTTT
TRBD1 | few | TRBJ2-7 | TRBV27 | CASRTGAVNEQYF | TGTGCCAGCAGGACAGGGGCAGTAAACGAGCAGTACTTC
NA | many | TRBJ2-3 | TRBV7-9 | CASSSPLGRGADTQYF | TGTGCCAGCAGCTCCCCATTAGGGCGGGGAGCAGATACGCAGTATTTT
TRBD1 | many | TRBJ2-3 | TRBV7-6 | CASSIRTGSTDTQYF | TGTGCCAGCAGCATACGGACAGGGAGCACAGATACGCAGTATTTT
NA | NA | TRBJ2-1 | TRBV19 | CASSILAYNEQFF | TGTGCCAGTAGTATTCTGGCCTACAATGAGCAGTTCTTC
TRBD2 | many | TRBJ2-1 | TRBV2 | CASRLWTSGDNEQFF | TGTGCCAGCAGACTATGGACTAGCGGGGACAATGAGCAGTTCTTC
NA | NA | TRBJ1-3 | TRBV25-1 | CASSEEGGPGNTIYF | TGTGCCAGCAGTGAGGAAGGGGGTCCTGGAAACACCATATATTTT
NA | NA | TRBJ1-4 | TRBV5-1 | CASSFSRGEKLFF | TGCGCCAGCAGCTTTTCTAGGGGAGAAAAACTGTTTTTT
TRBD1 | many | TRBJ2-7 | TRBV4-1 | CASSQGFSTGAPHEQYF | TGCGCCAGCAGCCAAGGGTTCTCGACAGGGGCGCCTCACGAGCAGTACTTC
NA | NA | TRBJ1-2 | TRBV7-9 | CASSLVGTVTFYGYTF | TGTGCCAGCAGCTTAGTTGGGACGGTGACCTTCTATGGCTACACCTTC
NA | NA | TRBJ2-3 | TRBV7-8 | CASSLERSKGRDTQYF | TGTGCCAGCAGCTTAGAACGGAGTAAGGGTCGAGATACGCAGTATTTT
NA | many | TRBJ1-2 | TRBV19 | CASSILRLKRVSTSYGYTF | TGTGCCAGTAGTATCCTCCGCCTCAAGCGGGTCTCAACGTCCTATGGCTACACCTTC
NA | NA | TRBJ2-7 | TRBV6-2/TRBV6-3 | CASSYSIFGRRTYEQYF | TGTGCCAGCAGTTACTCGATCTTCGGGAGAAGGACCTACGAGCAGTACTTC
NA | many | TRBJ1-1 | TRBV4-1 | CASSLTRGFTEAFF | TGCGCCAGCAGCCTAACCAGGGGCTTCACTGAAGCTTTCTTT
NA | NA | TRBJ2-6 | TRBV28 | CASSQGSPSGANVLTF | TGTGCCAGCAGCCAGGGATCGCCGTCTGGGGCCAACGTCCTGACTTTC
NA | NA | TRBJ1-1 | TRBV20-1 | CSASLERGGGTEAFF | TGCAGTGCTAGCTTAGAGAGGGGGGGGGGCACTGAAGCTTTCTTT
TRBD1 | many | TRBJ1-1 | TRBV5-1 | CASSWTGGTTEAFF | TGCGCCAGCAGCTGGACAGGGGGGACCACTGAAGCTTTCTTT